This entry features one TCR beta chain sequence. Its antigen remains unknown. This record belongs to a study of PD-L1 blockade in urothelial cancer. Study context: Between 0 and 3 prior chemotherapy regimens had been given to patients. Reported median T cell count for blood samples was roughly 150,000.

Time point in this sample: peripheral blood 6 weeks after treatment start. A total of 1 to 8 samples per patient were collected pretreatment and on-treatment. The assay was immunoSEQ multiplex PCR, and TCRdb's table has in-frame clones only and misses some. The sample includes some 120,000 clones, around 90% of them seen just once. Germline V gene sequence: CDR1 SEHNR, CDR2 FQNEAQ (reference sequence). With 2 bases clipped from V and 2 bases from J, the junction kept 4 bases outside the gene matches. The CDR3 has 16 amino acids. Study-level results: When pretreatment blood TCR clonality was below the median, it predicted better survival.

The chain joins TRBV7-9 to TRBJ2-3; 10 bases are a match to TRBD2. The sample was PBMCs, taken around atezolizumab (anti-PD-L1) treatment. The sequence was obtained from a man aged 55 to 70 with urothelial cancer. The CDR3 nucleotides are TGTGCCAGCAGCTTACTGAGCGGGGGGGCCACAGATACGCAGTATTTT. Encoded protein: CASSLLSGGATDTQYF.